This T cell receptor beta chain was observed in a study of regulatory T cells in long-lasting Graves disease. The sample's time point: newly diagnosed GD, antithyroid drugs for less than 3 months. Extracted PBMC RNA gave rise to the TCR library. Library construction for TCR beta used iRepertoire HTBI primers and Arm-PCR of CDR3 regions. TCRdb reprocessed the multiplex PCR reads with MiXCR, giving one entry per CDR3 protein. The sample lists approximately 480,000 distinct CDR3 sequences; about 16% were seen once. Looked up from germline, CDR1 is SGHNT and CDR2 is YENEEA. CDR3 length equals 12 residues. Trimming shortened V by 8 bases and J by 9 bases, and 17 bases separated the two germline ends. This clonotype was picked up a small number of times. What it binds is unknown. A much larger clone sits a single nucleotide away, making a read error possible. General study findings and limits: Persistent disease preferred TRBV28, TRBJ1-2 and TRBJ2-5; new disease, TRBV20-1 and TRBJ2-1. Comparison showed that persistent patients shared more public clonotypes (about 2,600) than new patients (about 970).

These data are also associated with another study on T cells in Graves' hyperthyroidism and ophthalmopathy. That investigation notes: The primer set for the first-round RT-PCR of the TCR CDR3 was HTBI.

Specimen: peripheral blood mononuclear cells (PBMCs), collected at new diagnosis, from a patient treated with antithyroid drugs. The chain employs TRBV11-3 and TRBJ2-7; possibly TRBD1 for D (5 bases). The TCR comes from a man aged 35-49 years with Graves disease. The CDR3 region has the DNA TGTGCCAGCTCCGCAGGGAAAAACGGGCAGTACTTC. Its translation is CASSAGKNGQYF.